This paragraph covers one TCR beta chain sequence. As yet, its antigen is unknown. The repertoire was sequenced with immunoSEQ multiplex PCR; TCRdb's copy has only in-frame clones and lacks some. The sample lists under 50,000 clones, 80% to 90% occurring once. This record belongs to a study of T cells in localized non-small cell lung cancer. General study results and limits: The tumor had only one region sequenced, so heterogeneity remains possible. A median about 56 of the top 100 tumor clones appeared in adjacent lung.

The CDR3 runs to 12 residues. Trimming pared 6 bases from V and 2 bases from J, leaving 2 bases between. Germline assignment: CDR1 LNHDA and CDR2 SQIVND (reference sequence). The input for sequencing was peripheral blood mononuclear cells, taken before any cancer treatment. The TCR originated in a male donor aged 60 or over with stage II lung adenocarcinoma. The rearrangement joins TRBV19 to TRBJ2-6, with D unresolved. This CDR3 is CASRPGANVLTF. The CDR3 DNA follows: TGTGCCAGTAGGCCTGGGGCCAACGTCCTGACTTTC. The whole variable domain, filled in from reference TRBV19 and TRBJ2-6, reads DGGITQSPKYLFRKEGQNVTLSCEQNLNHDAMYWYRQDPGQGLRLIYYSQIVNDFQKGDIAEGYSVSREKKESFPLTVTSAQKNPTAFYLCASRPGANVLTFGAGSRLTVL.